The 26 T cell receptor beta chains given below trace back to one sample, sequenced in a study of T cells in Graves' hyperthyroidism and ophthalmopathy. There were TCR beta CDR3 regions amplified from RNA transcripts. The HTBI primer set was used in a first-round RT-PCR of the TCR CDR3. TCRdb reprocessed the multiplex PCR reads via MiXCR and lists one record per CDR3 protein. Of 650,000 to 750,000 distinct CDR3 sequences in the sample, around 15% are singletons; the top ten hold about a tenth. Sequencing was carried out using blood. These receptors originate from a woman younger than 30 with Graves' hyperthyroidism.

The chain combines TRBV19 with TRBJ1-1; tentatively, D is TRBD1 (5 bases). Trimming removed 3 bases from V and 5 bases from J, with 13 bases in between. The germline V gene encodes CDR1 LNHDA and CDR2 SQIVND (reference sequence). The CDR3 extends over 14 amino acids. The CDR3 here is CASSIPGRPTEAFF. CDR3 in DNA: TGTGCCAGTAGTATCCCGGGGCGGCCAACTGAAGCTTTCTTT.

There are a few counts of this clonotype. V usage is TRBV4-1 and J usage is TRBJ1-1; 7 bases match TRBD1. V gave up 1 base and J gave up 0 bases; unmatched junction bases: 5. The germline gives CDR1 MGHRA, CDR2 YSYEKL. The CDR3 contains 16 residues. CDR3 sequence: CASSQVRGLMNTEAFF. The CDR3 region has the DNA TGCGCCAGCAGCCAAGTAAGGGGGCTAATGAACACTGAAGCTTTCTTT.

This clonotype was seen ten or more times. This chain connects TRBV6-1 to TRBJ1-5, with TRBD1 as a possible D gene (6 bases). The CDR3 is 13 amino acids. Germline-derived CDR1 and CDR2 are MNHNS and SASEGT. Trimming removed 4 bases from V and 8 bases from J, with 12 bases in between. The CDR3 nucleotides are TGTGCCAGCAGTGGGGACAAGGGGGAGCCCCAGCATTTT. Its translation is CASSGDKGEPQHF.

CDR3 nucleotide sequence: TGTGCCAGCCACCCCCTGGGGGCGGGACTCGAGACCCAGTACTTC. Its translation: CASHPLGAGLETQYF. J is TRBJ2-5 and V is TRBV19, with D perhaps matching TRBD1 or TRBD2 (6 bases each). Germline CDR1 reads LNHDA; CDR2 reads SQIVND (reference sequence). The CDR3 totals 15 residues. V lost 9 bases and J 5 bases, leaving 22 bases between the germline ends.

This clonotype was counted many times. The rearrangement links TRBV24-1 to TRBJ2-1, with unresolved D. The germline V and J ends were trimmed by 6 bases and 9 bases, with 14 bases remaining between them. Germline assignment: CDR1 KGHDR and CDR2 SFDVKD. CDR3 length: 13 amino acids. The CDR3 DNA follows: TGTGCCACCAGTCGACTCCAAGGCGGTGAGCAGTTCTTC. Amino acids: CATSRLQGGEQFF.

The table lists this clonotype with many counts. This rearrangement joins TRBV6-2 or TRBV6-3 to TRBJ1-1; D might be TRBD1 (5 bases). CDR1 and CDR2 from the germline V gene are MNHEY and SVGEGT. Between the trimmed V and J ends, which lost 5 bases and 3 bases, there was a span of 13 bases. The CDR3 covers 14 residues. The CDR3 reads CASSIQGGHTEAFF. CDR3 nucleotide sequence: TGTGCCAGCAGTATCCAGGGTGGTCACACTGAAGCTTTCTTT.

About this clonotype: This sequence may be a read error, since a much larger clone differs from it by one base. The CDR3 loop reads CVSSHDDQPQHF. CDR3 sequence (DNA): TGTGTCAGCAGCCACGACGATCAGCCCCAGCATTTT. The rearrangement links TRBV6-4 to TRBJ1-5; D unresolved. The CDR3 extends over 12 amino acids. Germline V lookup: CDR1 MRHNA, CDR2 SNTAGT.

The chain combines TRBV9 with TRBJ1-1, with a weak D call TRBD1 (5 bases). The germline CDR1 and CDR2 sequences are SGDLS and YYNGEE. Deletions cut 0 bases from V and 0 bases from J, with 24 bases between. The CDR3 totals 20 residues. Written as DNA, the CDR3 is TGTGCCAGCAGCGTAGATGTTTTTATGGAGGGGACGAAATTGAACACTGAAGCTTTCTTT. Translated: CASSVDVFMEGTKLNTEAFF.

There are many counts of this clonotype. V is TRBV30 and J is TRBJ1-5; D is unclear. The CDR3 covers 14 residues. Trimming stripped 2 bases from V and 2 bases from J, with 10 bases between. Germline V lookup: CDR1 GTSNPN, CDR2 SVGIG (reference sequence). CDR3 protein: CAWSKTARNQPQHF. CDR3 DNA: TGTGCCTGGAGTAAGACCGCTCGCAATCAGCCCCAGCATTTT.

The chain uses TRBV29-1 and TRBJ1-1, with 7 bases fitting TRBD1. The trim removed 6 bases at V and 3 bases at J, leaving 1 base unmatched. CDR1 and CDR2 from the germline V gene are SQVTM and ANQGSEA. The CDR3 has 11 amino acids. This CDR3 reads CSVTGYTEAFF. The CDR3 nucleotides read TGCAGCGTGACAGGGTACACTGAAGCTTTCTTT.

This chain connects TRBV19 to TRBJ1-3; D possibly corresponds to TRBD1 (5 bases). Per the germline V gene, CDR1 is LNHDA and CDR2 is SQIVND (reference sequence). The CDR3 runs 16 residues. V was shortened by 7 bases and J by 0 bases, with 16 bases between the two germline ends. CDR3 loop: CASTEGAASSGNTIYF. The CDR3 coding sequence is TGTGCCAGTACCGAAGGGGCCGCGAGCTCTGGAAACACCATATATTTT.

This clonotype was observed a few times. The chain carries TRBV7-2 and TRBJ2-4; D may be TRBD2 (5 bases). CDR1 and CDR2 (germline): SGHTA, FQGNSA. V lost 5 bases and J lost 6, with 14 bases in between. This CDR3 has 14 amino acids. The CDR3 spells CASSTEVRPNIQYF. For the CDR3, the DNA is TGTGCCAGCAGCACGGAGGTCCGGCCAAACATTCAGTACTTC. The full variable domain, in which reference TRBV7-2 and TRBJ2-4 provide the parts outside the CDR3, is GAGVSQSPSNKVTEKGKDVELRCDPISGHTALYWYRQSLGQGLEFLIYFQGNSAPDKSGLPSDRFSAERTGGSVSTLTIQRTQQEDSAVYLCASSTEVRPNIQYFGAGTRLSVL.

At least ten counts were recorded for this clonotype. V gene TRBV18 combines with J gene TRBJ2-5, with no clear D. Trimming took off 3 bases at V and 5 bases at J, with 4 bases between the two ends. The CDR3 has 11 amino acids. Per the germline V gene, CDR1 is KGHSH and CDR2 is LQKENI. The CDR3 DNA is TGTGCCAGCTCACCCATGGAGACCCAGTACTTC. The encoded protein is CASSPMETQYF.

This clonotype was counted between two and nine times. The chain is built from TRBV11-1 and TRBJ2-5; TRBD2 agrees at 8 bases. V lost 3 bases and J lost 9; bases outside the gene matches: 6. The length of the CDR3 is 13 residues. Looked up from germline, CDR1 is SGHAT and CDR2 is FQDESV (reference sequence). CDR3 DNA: TGTGCCAGCAGCTTGAGCGGGAGAAAGGCCCAGTACTTC. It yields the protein CASSLSGRKAQYF.

The CDR3 sequence is CASSQGASGRLEEQYF. The CDR3 nucleotides read TGTGCCAGCAGCCAAGGTGCTAGCGGGAGGTTAGAAGAGCAGTACTTC. The rearrangement links TRBV3-1 to TRBJ2-7, with TRBD2 matching over 11 bases. V dropped 1 base and J dropped 7; count of bases not matched to a gene: 9. The CDR3 runs 16 residues. Germline CDR1 reads LGHDT; CDR2 reads YNNKEL (reference sequence).

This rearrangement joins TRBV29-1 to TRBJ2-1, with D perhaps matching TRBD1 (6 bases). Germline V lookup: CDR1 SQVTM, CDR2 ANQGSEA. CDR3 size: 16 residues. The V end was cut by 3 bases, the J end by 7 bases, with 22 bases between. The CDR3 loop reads CSVEPTGLSWANEQFF. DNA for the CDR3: TGCAGCGTTGAGCCGACAGGTCTATCCTGGGCAAATGAGCAGTTCTTC.

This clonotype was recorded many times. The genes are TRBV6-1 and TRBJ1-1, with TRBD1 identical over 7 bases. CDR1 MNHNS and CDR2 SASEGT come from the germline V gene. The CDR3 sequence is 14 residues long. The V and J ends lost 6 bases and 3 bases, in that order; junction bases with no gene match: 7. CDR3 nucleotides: TGTGCCAGCAGAGGCGGACAGGCTGACACTGAAGCTTTCTTT. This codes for CASRGGQADTEAFF.

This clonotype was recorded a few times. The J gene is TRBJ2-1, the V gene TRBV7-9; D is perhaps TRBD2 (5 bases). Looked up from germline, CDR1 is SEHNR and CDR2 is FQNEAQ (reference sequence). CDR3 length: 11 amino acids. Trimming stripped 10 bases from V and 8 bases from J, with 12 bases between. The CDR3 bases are TGTGCCACCGAACTAGTTTATGAGCAGTTCTTC. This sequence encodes CATELVYEQFF. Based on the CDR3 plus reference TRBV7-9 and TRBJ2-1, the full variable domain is DTGVSQNPRHKITKRGQNVTFRCDPISEHNRLYWYRQTLGQGPEFLTYFQNEAQLEKSRLLSDRFSAERPKGSFSTLEIQRTEQGDSAMYLCATELVYEQFFGPGTRLTVL.

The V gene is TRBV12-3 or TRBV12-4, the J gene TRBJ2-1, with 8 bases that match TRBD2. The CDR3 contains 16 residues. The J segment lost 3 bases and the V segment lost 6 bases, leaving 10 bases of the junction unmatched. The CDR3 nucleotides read TGTGCCAGCAGGAGGGGTGGGCTAGCGGGCTACAATGAGCAGTTCTTC. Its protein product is CASRRGGLAGYNEQFF.

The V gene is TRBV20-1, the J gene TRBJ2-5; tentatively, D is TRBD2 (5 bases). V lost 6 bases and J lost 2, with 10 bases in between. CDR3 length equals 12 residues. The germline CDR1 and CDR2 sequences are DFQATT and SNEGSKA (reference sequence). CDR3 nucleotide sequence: TGCAGTGCGCGGACTTATCAAGAGACCCAGTACTTC. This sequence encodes CSARTYQETQYF.

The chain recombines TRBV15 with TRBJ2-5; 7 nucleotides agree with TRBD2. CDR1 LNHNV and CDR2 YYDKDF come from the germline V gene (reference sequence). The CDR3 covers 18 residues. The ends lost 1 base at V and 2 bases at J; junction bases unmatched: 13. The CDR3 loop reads CATSRGASGLYPQETQYF. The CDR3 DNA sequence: TGTGCCACCAGCAGAGGGGCTAGCGGTCTATACCCTCAAGAGACCCAGTACTTC.

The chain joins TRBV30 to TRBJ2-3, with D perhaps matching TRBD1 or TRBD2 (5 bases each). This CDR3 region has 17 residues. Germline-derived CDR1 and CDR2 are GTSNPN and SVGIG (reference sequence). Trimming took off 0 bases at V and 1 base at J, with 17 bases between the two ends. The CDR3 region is CAWSVPYLGTRTDTQYF. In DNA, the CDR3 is TGTGCCTGGAGTGTACCTTACCTCGGGACCCGCACAGATACGCAGTATTTT.

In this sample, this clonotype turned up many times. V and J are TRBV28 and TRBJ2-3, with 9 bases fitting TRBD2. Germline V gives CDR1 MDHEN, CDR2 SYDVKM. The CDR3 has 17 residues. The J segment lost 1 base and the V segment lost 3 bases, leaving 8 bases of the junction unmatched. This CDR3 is CASSFSGRRLGTDTQYF. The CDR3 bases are TGTGCCAGCAGTTTTAGCGGGAGAAGGCTTGGCACAGATACGCAGTATTTT.

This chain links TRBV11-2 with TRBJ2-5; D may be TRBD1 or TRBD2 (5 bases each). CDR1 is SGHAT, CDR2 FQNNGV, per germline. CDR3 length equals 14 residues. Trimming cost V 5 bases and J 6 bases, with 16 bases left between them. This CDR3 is CASSPIRGHQTQYF. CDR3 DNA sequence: TGTGCCAGCAGCCCCATTCGGGGCCATCAGACCCAGTACTTC.

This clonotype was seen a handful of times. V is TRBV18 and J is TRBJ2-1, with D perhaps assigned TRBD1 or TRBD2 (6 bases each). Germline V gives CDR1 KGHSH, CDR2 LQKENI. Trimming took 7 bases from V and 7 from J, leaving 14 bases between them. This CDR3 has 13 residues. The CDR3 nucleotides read TGTGCCAGCTTTCGAGGAGGGGGAAATGAGCAGTTCTTC. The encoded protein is CASFRGGGNEQFF. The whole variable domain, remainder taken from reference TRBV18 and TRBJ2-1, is NAGVMQNPRHLVRRRGQEARLRCSPMKGHSHVYWYRQLPEEGLKFMVYLQKENIIDESGMPKERFSAEFPKEGPSILRIQQVVRGDSAAYFCASFRGGGNEQFFGPGTRLTVL.

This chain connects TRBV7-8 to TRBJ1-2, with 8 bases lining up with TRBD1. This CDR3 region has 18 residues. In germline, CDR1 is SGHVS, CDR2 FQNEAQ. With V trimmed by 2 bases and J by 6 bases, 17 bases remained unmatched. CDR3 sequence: CASSLRPAPLQGGDGYTF. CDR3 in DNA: TGTGCCAGCAGCTTAAGACCCGCCCCGTTACAGGGGGGGGATGGCTACACCTTC.